The source of this T cell receptor beta chain is a study of response to subunit inactivated influenza vaccine. General study points: Authors suggested each seasonal flu vaccination may recruit only limited numbers of new T cells.

TCRdb ran MiXCR on the RT-PCR reads and lists one entry per CDR3 protein. The sample consists of approximately 700,000 distinct CDR3 sequences, about 14% of them appearing once. This clonotype has more than one count but fewer than ten. Its antigen is as yet unknown. Germline V gene sequence: CDR1 SGHRS, CDR2 YFSETQ. The CDR3 has 15 residues. The V and J ends lost 0 bases and 6 bases, in that order; junction bases with no gene match: 4. The starting material was PBMCs from blood, obtained 14 to 15 days before vaccination. This chain connects TRBV5-1 to TRBJ2-2; 8 bases are a match to TRBD2. The receptor was isolated from a man in his fifties who received an inactivated influenza vaccine. The CDR3 region is CASSLDGTSSGELFF. The CDR3 DNA reads as TGCGCCAGCAGCTTGGATGGGACTAGTTCCGGGGAGCTGTTTTTT.